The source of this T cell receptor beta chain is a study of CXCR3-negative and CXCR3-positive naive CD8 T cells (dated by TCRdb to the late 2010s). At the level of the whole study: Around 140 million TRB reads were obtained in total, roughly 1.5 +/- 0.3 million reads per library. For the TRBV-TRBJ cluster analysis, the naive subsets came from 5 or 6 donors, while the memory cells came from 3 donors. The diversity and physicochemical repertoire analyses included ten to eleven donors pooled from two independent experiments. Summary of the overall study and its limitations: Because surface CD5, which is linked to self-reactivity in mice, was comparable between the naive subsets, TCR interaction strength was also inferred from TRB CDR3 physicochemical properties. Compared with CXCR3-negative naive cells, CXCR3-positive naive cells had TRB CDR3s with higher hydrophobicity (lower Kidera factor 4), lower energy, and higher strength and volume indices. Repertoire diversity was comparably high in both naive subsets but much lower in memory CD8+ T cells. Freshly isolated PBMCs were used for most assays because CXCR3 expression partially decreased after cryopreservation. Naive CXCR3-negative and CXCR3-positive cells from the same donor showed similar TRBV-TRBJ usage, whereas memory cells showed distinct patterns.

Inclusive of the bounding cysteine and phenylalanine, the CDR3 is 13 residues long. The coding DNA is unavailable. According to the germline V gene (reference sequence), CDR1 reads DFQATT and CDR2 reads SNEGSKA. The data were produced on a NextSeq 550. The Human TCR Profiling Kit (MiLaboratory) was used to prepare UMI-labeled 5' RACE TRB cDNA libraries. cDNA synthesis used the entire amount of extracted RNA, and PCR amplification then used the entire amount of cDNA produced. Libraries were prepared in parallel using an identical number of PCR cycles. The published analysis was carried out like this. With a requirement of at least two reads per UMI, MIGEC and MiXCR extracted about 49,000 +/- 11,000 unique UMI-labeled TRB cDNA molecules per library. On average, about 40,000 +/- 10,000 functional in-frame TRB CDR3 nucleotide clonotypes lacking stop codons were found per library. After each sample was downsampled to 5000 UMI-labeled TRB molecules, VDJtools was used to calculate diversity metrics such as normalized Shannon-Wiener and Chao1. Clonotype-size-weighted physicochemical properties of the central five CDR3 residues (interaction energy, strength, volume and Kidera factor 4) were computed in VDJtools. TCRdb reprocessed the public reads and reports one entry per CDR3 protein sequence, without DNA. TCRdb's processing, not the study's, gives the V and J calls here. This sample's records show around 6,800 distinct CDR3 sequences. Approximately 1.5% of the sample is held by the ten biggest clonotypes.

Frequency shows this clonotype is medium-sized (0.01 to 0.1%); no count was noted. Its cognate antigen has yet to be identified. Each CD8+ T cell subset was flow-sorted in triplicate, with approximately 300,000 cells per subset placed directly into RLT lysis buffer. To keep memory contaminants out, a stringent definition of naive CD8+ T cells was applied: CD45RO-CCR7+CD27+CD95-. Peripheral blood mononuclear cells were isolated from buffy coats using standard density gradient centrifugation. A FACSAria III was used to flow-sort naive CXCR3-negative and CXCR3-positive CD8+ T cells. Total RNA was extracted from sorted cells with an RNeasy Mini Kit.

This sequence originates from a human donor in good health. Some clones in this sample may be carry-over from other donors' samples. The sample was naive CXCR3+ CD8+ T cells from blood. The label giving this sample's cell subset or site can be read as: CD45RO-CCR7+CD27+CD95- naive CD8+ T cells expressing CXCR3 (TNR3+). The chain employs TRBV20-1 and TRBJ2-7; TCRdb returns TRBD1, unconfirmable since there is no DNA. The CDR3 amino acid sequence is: CSARGQEFYEQYF.